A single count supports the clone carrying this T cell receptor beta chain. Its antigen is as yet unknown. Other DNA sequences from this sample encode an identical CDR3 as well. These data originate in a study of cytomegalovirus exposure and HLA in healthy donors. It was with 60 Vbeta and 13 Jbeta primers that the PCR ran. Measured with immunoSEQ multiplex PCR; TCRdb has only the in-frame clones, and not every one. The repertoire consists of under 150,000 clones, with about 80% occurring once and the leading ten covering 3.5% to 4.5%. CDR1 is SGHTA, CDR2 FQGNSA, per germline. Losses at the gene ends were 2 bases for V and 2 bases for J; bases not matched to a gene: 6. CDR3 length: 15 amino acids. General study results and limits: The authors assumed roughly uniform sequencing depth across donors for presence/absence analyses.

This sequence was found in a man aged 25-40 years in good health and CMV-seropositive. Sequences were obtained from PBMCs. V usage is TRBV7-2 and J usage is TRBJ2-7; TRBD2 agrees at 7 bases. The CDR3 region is CASSLWAGGTYEQYF. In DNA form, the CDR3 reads TGTGCCAGCAGCTTATGGGCCGGGGGGACCTACGAGCAGTACTTC.